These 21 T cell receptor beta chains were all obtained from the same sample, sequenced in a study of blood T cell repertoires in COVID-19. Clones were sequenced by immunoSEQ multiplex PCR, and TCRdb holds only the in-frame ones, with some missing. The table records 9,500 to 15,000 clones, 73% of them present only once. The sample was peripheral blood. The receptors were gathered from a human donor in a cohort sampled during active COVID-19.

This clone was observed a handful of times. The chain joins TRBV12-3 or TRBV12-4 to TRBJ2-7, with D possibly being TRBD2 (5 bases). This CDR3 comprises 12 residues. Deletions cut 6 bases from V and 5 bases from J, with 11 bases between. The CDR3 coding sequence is TGTGCCAGCAGCCTTCTAGCCAACGAGCAGTACTTC. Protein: CASSLLANEQYF.

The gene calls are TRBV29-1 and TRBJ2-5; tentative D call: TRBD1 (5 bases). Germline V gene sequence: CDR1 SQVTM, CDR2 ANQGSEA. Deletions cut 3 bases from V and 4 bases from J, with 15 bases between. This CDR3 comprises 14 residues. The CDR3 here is CSVDLGQGGETQYF. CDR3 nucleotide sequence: TGCAGCGTTGATCTGGGGCAGGGCGGAGAGACCCAGTACTTC. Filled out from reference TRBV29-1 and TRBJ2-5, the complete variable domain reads SAVISQKPSRDICQRGTSLTIQCQVDSQVTMMFWYRQQPGQSLTLIATANQGSEATYESGFVIDKFPISRPNLTFSTLTVSNMSPEDSSIYLCSVDLGQGGETQYFGPGTRLLVL.

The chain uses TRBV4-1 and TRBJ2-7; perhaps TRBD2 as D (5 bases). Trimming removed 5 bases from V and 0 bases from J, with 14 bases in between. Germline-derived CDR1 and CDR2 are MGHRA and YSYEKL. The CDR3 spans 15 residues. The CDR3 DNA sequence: TGCGCCAGCAGCTTAGGACCGGGAAGCTCCTACGAGCAGTACTTC. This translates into CASSLGPGSSYEQYF.

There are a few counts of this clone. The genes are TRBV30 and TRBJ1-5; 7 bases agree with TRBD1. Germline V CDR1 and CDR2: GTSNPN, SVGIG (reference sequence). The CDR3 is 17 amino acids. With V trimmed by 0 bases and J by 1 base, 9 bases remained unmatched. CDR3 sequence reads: CAWSVRQGGRSNQPQHF. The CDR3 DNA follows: TGTGCCTGGAGTGTACGCCAGGGGGGTAGGAGCAATCAGCCCCAGCATTTT.

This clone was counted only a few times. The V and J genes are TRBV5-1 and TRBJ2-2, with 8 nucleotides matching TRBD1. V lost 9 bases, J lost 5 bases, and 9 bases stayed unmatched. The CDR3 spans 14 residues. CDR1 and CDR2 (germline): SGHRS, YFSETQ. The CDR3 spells CATQSGTGTGELFF. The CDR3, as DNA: TGCGCCACCCAATCCGGGACAGGAACCGGGGAGCTGTTTTTT.

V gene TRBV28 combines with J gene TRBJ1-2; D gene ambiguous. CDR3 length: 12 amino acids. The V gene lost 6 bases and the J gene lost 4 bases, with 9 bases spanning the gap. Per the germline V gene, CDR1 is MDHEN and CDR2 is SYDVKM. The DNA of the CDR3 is TGTGCCAGCAGGAGCTTTCCCTATGGCTACACCTTC. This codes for CASRSFPYGYTF.

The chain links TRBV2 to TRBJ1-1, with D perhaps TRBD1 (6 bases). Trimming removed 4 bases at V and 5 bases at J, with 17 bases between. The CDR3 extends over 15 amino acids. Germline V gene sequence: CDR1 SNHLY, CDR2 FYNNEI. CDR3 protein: CASSVHRATGTEAFF. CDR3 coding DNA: TGTGCCAGCAGTGTCCACAGGGCCACGGGGACTGAAGCTTTCTTT.

In DNA, the CDR3 is TGTGCCAGCTCACTCCGACAGGGGGTTAGCACAGATACGCAGTATTTT. Its translation: CASSLRQGVSTDTQYF. The V gene is TRBV18, the J gene TRBJ2-3; 9 bases agree with TRBD1. V was clipped by 4 bases and J by 0 bases; unmatched bases: 5. Germline values: CDR1 KGHSH, CDR2 LQKENI. The CDR3 contains 16 residues. The complete variable domain, with remaining parts taken from reference TRBV18 and TRBJ2-3, reads NAGVMQNPRHLVRRRGQEARLRCSPMKGHSHVYWYRQLPEEGLKFMVYLQKENIIDESGMPKERFSAEFPKEGPSILRIQQVVRGDSAAYFCASSLRQGVSTDTQYFGPGTRLTVL.

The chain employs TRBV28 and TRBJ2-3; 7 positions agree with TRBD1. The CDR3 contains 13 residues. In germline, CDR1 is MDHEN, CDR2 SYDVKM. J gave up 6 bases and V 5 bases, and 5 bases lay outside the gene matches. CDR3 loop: CASSELGGDTQYF. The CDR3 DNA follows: TGTGCCAGCAGTGAACTAGGGGGCGATACGCAGTATTTT.

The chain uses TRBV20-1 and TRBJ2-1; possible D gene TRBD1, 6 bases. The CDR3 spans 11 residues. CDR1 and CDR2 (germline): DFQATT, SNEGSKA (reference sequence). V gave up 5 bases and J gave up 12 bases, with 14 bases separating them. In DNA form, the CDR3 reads TGCAGTGCTGCCCCCGGGACATGGCAGTTCTTC. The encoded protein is CSAAPGTWQFF.

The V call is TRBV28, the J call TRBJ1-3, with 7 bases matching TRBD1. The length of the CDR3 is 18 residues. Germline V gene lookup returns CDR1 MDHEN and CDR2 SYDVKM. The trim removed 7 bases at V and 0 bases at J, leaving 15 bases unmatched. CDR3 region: CASIPGGGLGPSGNTIYF. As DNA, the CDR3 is TGTGCCAGCATTCCAGGAGGGGGCCTTGGACCCTCTGGAAACACCATATATTTT. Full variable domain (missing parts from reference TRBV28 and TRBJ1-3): DVKVTQSSRYLVKRTGEKVFLECVQDMDHENMFWYRQDPGLGLRLIYFSYDVKMKEKGDIPEGYSVSREKKERFSLILESASTNQTSMYLCASIPGGGLGPSGNTIYFGEGSWLTVV.

The CDR3 nucleotides read TGTGCCAGCAGCCTTGGACAGGGGGGGACCGAGCAGTACTTC. Its protein product is CASSLGQGGTEQYF. The rearrangement links TRBV7-2 to TRBJ2-7; 10 nucleotides line up with TRBD1. Per the germline V gene, CDR1 is SGHTA and CDR2 is FQGNSA. This CDR3 contains 14 residues. V shed 5 bases, J shed 6 bases, and the junction held 7 bases outside the gene matches.

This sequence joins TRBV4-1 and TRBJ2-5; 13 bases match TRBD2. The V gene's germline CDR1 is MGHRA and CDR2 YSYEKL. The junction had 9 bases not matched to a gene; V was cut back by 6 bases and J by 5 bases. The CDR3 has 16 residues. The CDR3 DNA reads TGCGCCAGCAGTCAGGGACTAGCGGGACGGGCGGAGACCCAGTACTTC. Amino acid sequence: CASSQGLAGRAETQYF.

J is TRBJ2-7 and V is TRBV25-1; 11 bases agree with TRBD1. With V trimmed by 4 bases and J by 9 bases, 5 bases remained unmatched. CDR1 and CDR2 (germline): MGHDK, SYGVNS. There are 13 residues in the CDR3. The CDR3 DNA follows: TGTGCCAGCAGTGTAGGGACAGGGGGGCGGCAGTACTTC. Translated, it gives CASSVGTGGRQYF.

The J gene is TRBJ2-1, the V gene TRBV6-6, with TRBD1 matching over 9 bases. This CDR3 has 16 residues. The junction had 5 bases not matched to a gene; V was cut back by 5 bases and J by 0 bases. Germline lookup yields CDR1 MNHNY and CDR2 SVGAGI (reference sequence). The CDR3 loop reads CASSSPGQGSYNEQFF. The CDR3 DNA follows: TGTGCCAGCAGTAGTCCGGGACAGGGCTCCTACAATGAGCAGTTCTTC.

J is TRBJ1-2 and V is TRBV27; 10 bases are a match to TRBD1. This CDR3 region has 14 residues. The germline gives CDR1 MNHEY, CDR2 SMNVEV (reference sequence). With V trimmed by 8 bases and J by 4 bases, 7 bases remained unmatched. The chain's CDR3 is CASRGTGARYGYTF. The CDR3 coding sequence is TGTGCCAGCCGAGGGACAGGGGCTCGCTATGGCTACACCTTC.

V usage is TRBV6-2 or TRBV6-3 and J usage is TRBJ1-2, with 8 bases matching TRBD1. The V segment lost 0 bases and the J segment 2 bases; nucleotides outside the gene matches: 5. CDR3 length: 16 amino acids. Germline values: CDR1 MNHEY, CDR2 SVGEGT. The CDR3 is CASSYSSGGVNYGYTF. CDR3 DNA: TGTGCCAGCAGTTACTCGTCAGGGGGCGTCAACTATGGCTACACCTTC.

CDR3 residues: CASSRNAEGRAYEQYF. The CDR3 nucleotides read TGTGCCAGCAGCCGAAACGCGGAGGGCCGCGCCTACGAGCAGTACTTC. V and J are TRBV3-1 (or the pseudogene TRBV3-2) and TRBJ2-7; D is possibly TRBD2 (6 bases). Germline V lookup: CDR1 LGHDT, CDR2 YNNKEL (reference sequence). This CDR3 has 16 residues. Trimming cost V 4 bases and J 2 bases, with 18 bases left between them.

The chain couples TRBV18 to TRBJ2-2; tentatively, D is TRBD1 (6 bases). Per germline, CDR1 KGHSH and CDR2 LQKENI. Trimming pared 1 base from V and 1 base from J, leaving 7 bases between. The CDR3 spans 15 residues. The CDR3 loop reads CASSPQGVNTGELFF. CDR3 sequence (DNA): TGTGCCAGCTCACCACAGGGGGTGAACACCGGGGAGCTGTTTTTT.

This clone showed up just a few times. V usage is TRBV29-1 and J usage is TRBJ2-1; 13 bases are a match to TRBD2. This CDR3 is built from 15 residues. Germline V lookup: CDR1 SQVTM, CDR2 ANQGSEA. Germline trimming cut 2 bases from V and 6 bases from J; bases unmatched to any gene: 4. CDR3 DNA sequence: TGCAGCGTTGAAAAACTAGCGGGGGGGTTCAATGAGCAGTTCTTC. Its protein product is CSVEKLAGGFNEQFF.

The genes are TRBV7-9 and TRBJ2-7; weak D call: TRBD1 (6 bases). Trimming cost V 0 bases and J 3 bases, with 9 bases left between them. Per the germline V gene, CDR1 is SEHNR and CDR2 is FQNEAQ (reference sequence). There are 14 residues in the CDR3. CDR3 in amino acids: CASSLALQGYEQYF. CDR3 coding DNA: TGTGCCAGCAGCTTAGCCCTACAGGGCTACGAGCAGTACTTC.